This T cell receptor beta chain was found in a study of blood T cell repertoires in COVID-19 (dated by TCRdb to about 2020). Context from the whole study: The collaborator samples originated in the United States, Italy and Spain and spanned the acute and convalescent phases of COVID-19. The material from the prospective study consisted of cDNA or gDNA derived from T cells, B-cell-depleted T cells, or PBMCs. Subjects who had been exposed to COVID-19, were actively infected with it, or had recovered from it provided the deeply sampled blood TCRbeta repertoires that made up the dataset. The repertoires were released in a freely available public database meant as a resource for research on the immune response to SARS-CoV-2. The samples were drawn from two sources: the first 160 participants of the ongoing ImmuneRACE study, and 1,200 or so subjects contributed by 6 global collaborators. Sample metadata almost always included a de-identified subject ID, COVID-19 status, age in years and sex. Where available, HLA class I and class II types were obtained from metadata supplied by the sample provider rather than from assay-based typing.

Note on this clone: Its antigen is still unknown. It has no much larger one-base neighbor in the sample; base qualities were not kept.

Whole blood was collected in K2EDTA tubes by collaborating institutions according to the institutions' own protocols. Collaborator samples were shipped for TCRbeta analysis as frozen whole blood, isolated PBMCs, or DNA extracted from either sample type. Study-wide conclusions, independent of this receptor: The quantity of clinical and demographic metadata differed by source and by participant and was supplied without curation.

The immunoSEQ Assay, a bias-controlled multiplex PCR, was used to amplify TCRbeta CDR3 regions from genomic DNA. On the authors' methods: Nucleated cell counts per sample were estimated from amplification of reference gene primers within the assay. To quantify the absolute abundance of each unique TCRbeta CDR3 rearrangement, sequence reads were collapsed and filtered. For each sample, productive Simpson clonality was calculated as the square root of Simpson's diversity index across productive rearrangements. What TCRdb holds here is the immuneACCESS table cut down to in-frame rearrangements. Part of the clones is not present; checked against another copy, under half of the missing clones reflect an unresolved V gene, and the others are unexplained. V and J calls and clone size are given by that table; D and trimming were obtained from the DNA. The table for this sample lists 100,000 to 150,000 clones; around 87% of them were counted only once. The ten largest clones add up to more than 3.5% of the sample.

The source material was peripheral blood. This TCR came from a woman in her sixties or seventies with acute or convalescent COVID-19.

The CDR3 corresponds to CSASVLQGNSPLHF. The base sequence is TGCAGTGCTAGTGTTTTACAGGGGAATTCACCCCTCCACTTT. Recombination linked TRBV20-1 to TRBJ1-6; 7 bases in the junction line up with TRBD1. The CDR3 runs 14 amino acids, cysteine and phenylalanine included. Only the CDR3 region is kept as DNA, spanning 42 bases read in frame from base 1. For CDR1 and CDR2, the germline V gene (reference sequence) lists DFQATT and SNEGSKA. Germline trimming: 3 bases from V, 7 bases from J; junction bases outside gene matches: 6.